The source of this T cell receptor beta chain is a study of blood T cell repertoires in COVID-19. Overall study context: Samples of COVID-19 (acute and convalescent) were obtained from the United States, Italy and Spain.

With respect to this clone: The sample carries other DNA sequences with the same CDR3.

Germline V gives CDR1 SGHTA, CDR2 FQGTGA. V lost 4 bases and J lost 2; bases outside the gene matches: 2. The CDR3 extends over 15 amino acids. Using immunoSEQ multiplex PCR, the repertoire was profiled, and TCRdb retains in-frame clones only, with some absent. This table has 65,000 to 90,000 clones, 75% to 85% appearing once. This receptor was obtained from an older woman with acute or convalescent COVID-19. The rearrangement links TRBV7-3 to TRBJ2-2, with 9 bases lining up with TRBD1. The sequenced sample consisted of peripheral blood. The CDR3 DNA sequence: TGTGCCAGCAGCTCGGGACAGGGCAACACCGGGGAGCTGTTTTTT. It codes for CASSSGQGNTGELFF.